Below, 18 T cell receptor beta chains from the same sample are listed, as sequenced in a study of CD8 T cells in ankylosing spondylitis. Their cognate antigens are unknown. Study results and limitations: Ankylosing spondylitis blood appeared to be characterized by a TCR beta motif of roughly eight highly homologous variants.

TCRdb passed the 5' RACE reads through MiXCR, listing each CDR3 protein once. The profile covers 650,000 to 800,000 distinct CDR3 sequences, with 15% to 20% appearing a single time and 19% taken by the ten largest. Sequencing used blood, either unsorted or a sorted T cell fraction (not recorded which). The receptors were gathered from a male donor with ankylosing spondylitis.

The genes are TRBV28 and TRBJ2-3, with 8 bases fitting TRBD2. The CDR3 consists of 15 residues. Per germline, CDR1 MDHEN and CDR2 SYDVKM. V shed 6 bases, J shed 2 bases, and the junction held 7 bases outside the gene matches. The CDR3 DNA is TGTGCCAGCAGAACCGGGACTAGAATCACAGATACGCAGTATTTT. Protein sequence: CASRTGTRITDTQYF.

The V and J genes are TRBV9 and TRBJ1-2; TRBD1 might be the D (5 bases). Germline V gene sequence: CDR1 SGDLS, CDR2 YYNGEE. The CDR3 runs 14 residues. Trimming took off 4 bases at V and 1 base at J, with 11 bases between the two ends. In DNA, the CDR3 is TGTGCCAGCAGCTCCGACGGGGGTAACTATGGCTACACCTTC. Its translation is CASSSDGGNYGYTF.

This clonotype was picked up a small number of times. The V call is TRBV4-2, the J call TRBJ2-1; 7 bases match TRBD2. CDR3 length: 16 residues. Germline V lookup: CDR1 LGHNA, CDR2 YNFKEQ. Unmatched junction bases numbered 13, after V lost 1 base and J lost 10 bases. The CDR3 DNA follows: TGTGCCAGCAGCCAAGTAGCGGGCTGGGGGGACGGGGAGCAGTTCTTC. Amino acids: CASSQVAGWGDGEQFF.

This clonotype has more than one count but fewer than ten. The chain uses TRBV29-1 and TRBJ1-2; D is unresolved. CDR1 and CDR2 (germline): SQVTM, ANQGSEA. V gave up 4 bases and J gave up 4 bases, with 19 bases separating them. This CDR3 contains 15 residues. The CDR3 sequence is CSVGSHVTDFYGYTF. The CDR3 nucleotides read TGCAGCGTTGGGAGCCACGTGACGGACTTCTATGGCTACACCTTC.

This clonotype was counted a few times. The V and J genes are TRBV6-2 or TRBV6-3 and TRBJ2-1, with TRBD2 matching over 9 bases. V gave up 2 bases and J gave up 6 bases; unmatched junction bases: 8. This CDR3 comprises 16 residues. Germline CDR1 MNHEY, CDR2 SVGEGT. The CDR3 spells CASSYPNAGGPNEQFF. The CDR3 DNA reads TGTGCCAGCAGTTACCCGAATGCGGGAGGGCCCAATGAGCAGTTCTTC.

V and J are TRBV20-1 and TRBJ2-2, with D unclear. The CDR3 runs to 14 residues. CDR1 and CDR2 (germline): DFQATT, SNEGSKA (reference sequence). With 2 bases removed from V and 3 bases from J, the gap between germline ends came to 10 bases. CDR3 protein: CSARKDGYTGELFF. In nucleotides, the CDR3 is TGCAGTGCTAGAAAGGACGGATACACCGGGGAGCTGTTTTTT.

The chain has TRBV6-2 or TRBV6-3 and TRBJ1-2; D remains unclear. V was pared by 0 bases and J by 7 bases, with 6 bases between. Germline assignment: CDR1 MNHEY and CDR2 SVGEGT. This CDR3 is built from 12 residues. The CDR3: CASSYSIGGYTF. CDR3 bases: TGTGCCAGCAGTTACTCGATTGGTGGCTACACCTTC.

The rearrangement uses TRBV20-1 and TRBJ2-1; D may be TRBD1 or TRBD2 (5 bases each). The CDR3 runs 13 residues. Trimming took 3 bases from V and 5 from J, leaving 11 bases between them. CDR1 is DFQATT, CDR2 SNEGSKA, per germline (reference sequence). Here the CDR3 reads CSASRRTNNEQFF. For the CDR3, the DNA is TGCAGTGCTAGTCGGAGGACAAACAATGAGCAGTTCTTC.

This clonotype was detected only a few times. V is TRBV15 and J is TRBJ1-2; unclear D gene. The germline CDR1 and CDR2 sequences are LNHNV and YYDKDF (reference sequence). Deletions cut 3 bases from V and 6 bases from J, with 14 bases between. The CDR3 contains 14 residues. Here the CDR3 reads CATSSEWTRDGYTF. The CDR3 DNA reads as TGTGCCACCAGCAGCGAGTGGACGAGGGATGGCTACACCTTC.

This clonotype was picked up a small number of times. This chain connects TRBV11-2 to TRBJ1-2, with D perhaps matching TRBD1 (5 bases). V shed 1 base and J shed 2 bases, with 11 bases lying between them. Germline V gene data show CDR1 as SGHAT and CDR2 as FQNNGV. This CDR3 spans 15 amino acids. CDR3 DNA sequence: TGTGCCAGCAGCTTAGGGGGCTCAGGGAACTATGGCTACACCTTC. Residues: CASSLGGSGNYGYTF.

This clonotype was seen more than once but under ten times. The rearrangement joins TRBV19 to TRBJ2-2; D uncertain. The V and J ends lost 0 bases and 6 bases respectively, with 14 bases between them. CDR1 LNHDA and CDR2 SQIVND come from the germline V gene (reference sequence). The CDR3 loop spans 16 amino acids. The DNA for the CDR3 is TGTGCCAGTAGTATAGATCATAATACAATGGCCGGGGAGCTGTTTTTT. Protein product: CASSIDHNTMAGELFF.

The genes are TRBV7-7 and TRBJ2-5; TRBD2 matches at 9 bases. J was trimmed by 4 bases and V by 1 base; bases with no gene match: 7. CDR1 is SSHAT and CDR2 is FNYEAQ in the germline V gene (reference sequence). This CDR3 is built from 16 residues. This CDR3 is CASSLEGGRAGETQYF. The CDR3, as DNA: TGTGCCAGCAGCTTAGAGGGCGGGAGGGCCGGAGAGACCCAGTACTTC.

The J gene is TRBJ2-6, the V gene TRBV19; D is unresolved. Germline assignment: CDR1 LNHDA and CDR2 SQIVND (reference sequence). This CDR3 comprises 13 residues. Trimming left V 8 bases short and J 4 bases short, with 9 bases between. CDR3: CASFSFGANVLTF. The CDR3 nucleotides read TGTGCCAGTTTTTCGTTCGGGGCCAACGTCCTGACTTTC.

This clonotype has only a few counts. This chain connects TRBV5-6 to TRBJ2-7, with D perhaps being TRBD1 or TRBD2 (5 bases each). Deletions cut 2 bases from V and 0 bases from J, with 12 bases between. From germline, CDR1 is SGHDT and CDR2 YYEEEE. CDR3 length: 15 amino acids. In nucleotides, the CDR3 is TGTGCCAGCAGCTTCGGGGCGCCAGGCTCCTACGAGCAGTACTTC. It yields the protein CASSFGAPGSYEQYF. The whole variable domain, filled in from reference TRBV5-6 and TRBJ2-7, reads DAGVTQSPTHLIKTRGQQVTLRCSPKSGHDTVSWYQQALGQGPQFIFQYYEEEERQRGNFPDRFSGHQFPNYSSELNVNALLLGDSALYLCASSFGAPGSYEQYFGPGTRLTVT.

V gene TRBV5-1 combines with J gene TRBJ2-7; 8 bases line up with TRBD1. Germline V lookup: CDR1 SGHRS, CDR2 YFSETQ. CDR3 length: 15 amino acids. J gave up 4 bases and V 1 base, and 7 bases lay outside the gene matches. The CDR3 DNA is TGCGCCAGCAGCTTGTTGCAGGGGGCGTTTTACGAGCAGTACTTC. Residues: CASSLLQGAFYEQYF.

On this clonotype itself: Sequence at one end of the junction differs from germline and may be a read error. The chain recombines TRBV19 with TRBJ1-5, with D hard to call. Germline V lookup: CDR1 LNHDA, CDR2 SQIVND (reference sequence). This CDR3 is 14 amino acids long. The CDR3 spells CASSIVTSNQPQLF. The CDR3 DNA reads as TGTGCCAGTAGTATAGTGACCAGCAATCAGCCCCAGCTTTTT.

The chain is built from TRBV5-4 and TRBJ2-3, with unresolved D. The length of the CDR3 is 14 residues. V lost 0 bases to trimming and J lost 8 bases, with 13 bases between them. Germline V gives CDR1 SGHNT, CDR2 YYREEE (reference sequence). CDR3 protein: CASSLDVEAVTQYF. CDR3 nucleotides: TGTGCCAGCAGCTTGGATGTTGAAGCAGTTACGCAGTATTTT.

This clonotype was counted ten times or more. The chain has TRBV12-3 or TRBV12-4 and TRBJ1-1; D not resolved. CDR3 length: 16 residues. V was shortened by 3 bases and J by 4 bases, with 18 bases between the two germline ends. CDR3 loop: CASSFWAYSPGTEAFF. Here the CDR3 DNA reads TGTGCCAGCAGTTTTTGGGCATACTCTCCGGGCACTGAAGCTTTCTTT.